The clone carrying this T cell receptor (beta chain) was recorded many times. This CDR3 contains 14 residues. Germline V gene sequence: CDR1 MNHNY, CDR2 SVGAGI (reference sequence). V lost 6 bases and J lost 4, with 14 bases in between. This record belongs to a study of shared clonotypes between healthy human individuals. Sequencing was performed with immunoSEQ multiplex PCR; in TCRdb, only in-frame clones are kept and a portion is missing. Found here are some 690,000 clones, around 90% of them singletons; the top ten hold 34%. This chain uses TRBV6-6 with TRBJ2-3; tentatively, D is TRBD2 (6 bases). The sample taken for sequencing was memory CD8+ T cells from PBMCs. Stated subset: CD45RO+ cells pooled with CCR7-negative TemRA cells. This clonotype was sampled from a man younger than 35 in good health. Some clones in this sample may be carry-over from other donors' samples. CDR3 sequence (DNA): TGTGCCAGCAGCCCGGGAGCACGGGCAGATACGCAGTATTTT. Protein sequence: CASSPGARADTQYF.